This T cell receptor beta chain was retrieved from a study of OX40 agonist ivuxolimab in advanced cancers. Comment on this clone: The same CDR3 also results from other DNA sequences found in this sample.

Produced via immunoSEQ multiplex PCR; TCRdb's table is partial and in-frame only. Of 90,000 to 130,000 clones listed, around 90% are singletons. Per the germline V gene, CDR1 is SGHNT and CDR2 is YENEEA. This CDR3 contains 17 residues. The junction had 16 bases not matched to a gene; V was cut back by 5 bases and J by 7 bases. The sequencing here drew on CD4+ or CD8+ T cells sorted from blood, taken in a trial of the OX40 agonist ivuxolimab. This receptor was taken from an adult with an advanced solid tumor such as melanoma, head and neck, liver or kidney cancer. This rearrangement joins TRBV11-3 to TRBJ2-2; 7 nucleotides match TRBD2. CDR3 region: CASSPNPLAVSHGELFF. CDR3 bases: TGTGCCAGCAGCCCAAATCCCCTAGCGGTCTCCCACGGGGAGCTGTTTTTT. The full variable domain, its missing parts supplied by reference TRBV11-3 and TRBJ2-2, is EAGVVQSPRYKIIEKKQPVAFWCNPISGHNTLYWYLQNLGQGPELLIRYENEEAVDDSQLPKDRFSAERLKGVDSTLKIQPAELGDSAVYLCASSPNPLAVSHGELFFGEGSRLTVL.